These T cell receptor beta chains were read from a single sample in a study of post-analysis software for immune sequencing data. MiXCR, run by TCRdb on the PCR reads, gives a single entry per CDR3 protein. The sample records about 820,000 distinct CDR3 sequences, roughly half being singletons. The sample consisted of blood. The receptors here all came from a girl under 18 with multiple sclerosis. Both conserved end residues are part of each CDR3. The D gene is left open where the match is weak. Rows may omit the clone size; those that give it use once, few, many or a size class.

v_gene	d_gene	j_gene	abundance	CDR3nt	CDR3aa
TRBV24-1	NA	TRBJ2-1	NA	TGTGCCGCCAGTGCCCTGGGTTATAATGAGCAGTTCTTC	CAASALGYNEQFF
TRBV5-1	NA	TRBJ2-1	NA	TGCGCCAGCAGCTTGACAGGGATCAACAATGAGCAGTTCTTC	CASSLTGINNEQFF
TRBV4-2	NA	TRBJ2-5	NA	TGTGCCAGCAGCCAAGATCCCGGGTGGGAGCAGTACTTC	CASSQDPGWEQYF
TRBV9	NA	TRBJ2-7	NA	TGTGCCAGCAGCGTCCGGACCTCGGGAGACTACGAGCAGTACTTC	CASSVRTSGDYEQYF
TRBV5-1	NA	TRBJ2-6	NA	TGCGCCAGCAGCTTCAAAGGCGGGGACTCTGGGGCCAACGTCCTGACTTTC	CASSFKGGDSGANVLTF
TRBV7-9	NA	TRBJ2-6	NA	TGTGCCAGCAGCTCCGAGGTGGCAGCTTATGGGGCCAACGTCCTGACTTTC	CASSSEVAAYGANVLTF
TRBV7-9	NA	TRBJ2-5	NA	TGTGCCAGCAGCACGCCCGAAACCGAGGTAGAGACCCAGTACTTC	CASSTPETEVETQYF
TRBV6-2/TRBV6-3	TRBD2	TRBJ2-7	NA	TGTGCCAGCAGATTCATACCCGGGACTAGCGGGAGTCGCGAGCAGTACTTC	CASRFIPGTSGSREQYF
TRBV20-1	TRBD2	TRBJ2-1	NA	TGCAGTGCCTCCCGGGGGGGAGGGAGTTACAATGAGCAGTTCTTC	CSASRGGGSYNEQFF
TRBV5-1	NA	TRBJ2-3	once	TGCGCCAGCAGCTCGCAACAAGCGGGTCCCACAGATACGCAGTATTTT	CASSSQQAGPTDTQYF
TRBV15	NA	TRBJ2-7	few	TGTGCCACCAGCAGAGAAGAGGGAGGCCCACCTTACGAGCAGTACTTC	CATSREEGGPPYEQYF
TRBV20-1	NA	TRBJ1-5	few	TGCAGTGCTGGGCGGCATAAAGGCAATCAGCCCCAGCATTTT	CSAGRHKGNQPQHF
TRBV5-1	NA	TRBJ2-1	NA	TGCGCCAGCAGCTTGGAGAGATCCCGCAATGAGCAGTTCTTC	CASSLERSRNEQFF
TRBV29-1	NA	TRBJ1-1	few	TGCAGCGTTCGGGGATCTAGAATGGAAGCTTTCTTT	CSVRGSRMEAFF
TRBV29-1	NA	TRBJ2-7	few	TGCAGCGTTGAAGAAGGGGTAGACGAGCAGTACTTC	CSVEEGVDEQYF
TRBV4-1	NA	TRBJ2-5	NA	TGCGCCAGCAGCCAAGATCCAGCCCCTCAAGAGACCCAGTACTTC	CASSQDPAPQETQYF
TRBV29-1	TRBD1	TRBJ1-2	few	TGCAGCGTTGAAGATCATAGGACAGGGGAAGGAGGCTACACCTTC	CSVEDHRTGEGGYTF
TRBV7-2	NA	TRBJ2-1	NA	TGTGCCAGCAGCTTAATTTTGATTGAGCAGTTCTTC	CASSLILIEQFF
TRBV11-2	TRBD2	TRBJ2-3	NA	TGTGCCAGCAGCGGCGGGACTAGCGTTAGCACAGATACGCAGTATTTT	CASSGGTSVSTDTQYF
TRBV7-9	NA	TRBJ1-2	few	TGTGCCAGCAGCTATACAAGGCAGGATGGCTACACCTTC	CASSYTRQDGYTF
TRBV20-1	TRBD2	TRBJ2-3	NA	TGCAGTGCATCCGGGACTAGCGGGAGGTTCGATACGCAGTATTTT	CSASGTSGRFDTQYF
TRBV29-1	NA	TRBJ2-7	many	TGCAGCGTCAGCACCTCCTACGAGCAGTACTTC	CSVSTSYEQYF
TRBV7-9	TRBD1	TRBJ1-2	few	TGTGCCAGCAGCTTTACAGGGGGCGACTATGGCTACACCTTC	CASSFTGGDYGYTF
TRBV5-1	TRBD1	TRBJ2-3	NA	TGCGCCAGCAGGTGGAGGGACAGGGGTACAGATACGCAGTATTTT	CASRWRDRGTDTQYF
TRBV20-1	NA	TRBJ1-1	NA	TGCAGTGCGGACGGACAGCCAACAATACCTAACACTGAAGCTTTCTTT	CSADGQPTIPNTEAFF
TRBV27	NA	TRBJ1-2	few	TGTGCCAGCAAGGGATCCGGGACGGTCTATGGCTACACCTTC	CASKGSGTVYGYTF
TRBV6-1	NA	TRBJ2-3	NA	TGTGCCAGCAGTGAGGCAGGGTCCGTCAGCACAGATACGCAGTATTTT	CASSEAGSVSTDTQYF
TRBV7-2	NA	TRBJ2-3	few	TGTGCCAGCAGCTTAGAAAGGACTCACACAGATACGCAGTATTTT	CASSLERTHTDTQYF
TRBV29-1	TRBD1	TRBJ2-7	NA	TGCAGCGTTGTAGGGACAGGCCCCTACGAGCAGTACTTC	CSVVGTGPYEQYF